This record looks at one T cell receptor beta chain sequence and its context. No antigen is known for it. This sample was taken from a study of shared clonotypes between healthy human individuals. General study results and limits: The sampled material consisted only of blood, and tissue repertoires are likely to differ. Clonotype sharing among the donors was expected to vary with sequencing depth. Larger estimated richness was generally seen in naive subsets than in memory subsets. With a handful of donors compared, about 5% of naive CD4 clonotypes were shared.

V dropped 3 bases and J dropped 2; count of bases not matched to a gene: 6. This CDR3 is 14 amino acids long. Germline V lookup: CDR1 GTSNPN, CDR2 SVGIG (reference sequence). Terminally differentiated effector memory CD45RA+ cells were excluded by CCR7 positive selection of CD45RO-negative cells. Measured with immunoSEQ multiplex PCR; TCRdb has only the in-frame clones, and not every one. The data show roughly 2 million clones, about 95% seen once. Sequencing was done on a sample of naive CD8+ T cells sorted from blood. The rearrangement joins TRBV30 to TRBJ2-7; 8 bases fit TRBD2. The clonotype originates from a man between 18 and 29 years old in good health. CDR3 amino acids: CAWSLQGLAYEQYF. The CDR3 DNA reads as TGTGCCTGGAGCCTACAGGGACTAGCCTACGAGCAGTACTTC. Filled out from reference TRBV30 and TRBJ2-7, the complete variable domain reads SQTIHQWPATLVQPVGSPLSLECTVEGTSNPNLYWYRQAAGRGLQLLFYSVGIGQISSEVPQNLSASRPQDRQFILSSKKLLLSDSGFYLCAWSLQGLAYEQYFGPGTRLTVT.